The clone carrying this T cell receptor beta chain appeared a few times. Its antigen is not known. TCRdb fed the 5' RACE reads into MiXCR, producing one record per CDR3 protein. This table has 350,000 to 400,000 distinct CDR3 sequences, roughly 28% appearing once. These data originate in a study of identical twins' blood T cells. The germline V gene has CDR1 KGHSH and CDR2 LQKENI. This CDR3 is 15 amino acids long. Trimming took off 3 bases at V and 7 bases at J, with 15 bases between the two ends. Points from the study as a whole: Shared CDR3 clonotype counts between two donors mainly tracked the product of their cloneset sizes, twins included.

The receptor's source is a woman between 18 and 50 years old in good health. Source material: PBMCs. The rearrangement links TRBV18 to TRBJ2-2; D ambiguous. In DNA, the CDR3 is TGTGCCAGCTCACCTCCCGGGCCCCGGATCGGGGAGCTGTTTTTT. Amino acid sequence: CASSPPGPRIGELFF.